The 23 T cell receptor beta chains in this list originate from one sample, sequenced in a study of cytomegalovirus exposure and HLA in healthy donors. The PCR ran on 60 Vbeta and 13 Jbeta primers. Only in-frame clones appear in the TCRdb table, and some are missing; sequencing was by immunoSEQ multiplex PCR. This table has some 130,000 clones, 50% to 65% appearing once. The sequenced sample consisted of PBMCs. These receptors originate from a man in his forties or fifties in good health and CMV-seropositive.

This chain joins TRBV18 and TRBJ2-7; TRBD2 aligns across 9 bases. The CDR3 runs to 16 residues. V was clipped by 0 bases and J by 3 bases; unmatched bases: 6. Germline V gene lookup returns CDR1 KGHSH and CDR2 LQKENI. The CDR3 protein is CASSPPKLAGVYEQYF. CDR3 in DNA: TGTGCCAGCTCACCACCGAAATTAGCGGGGGTCTACGAGCAGTACTTC.

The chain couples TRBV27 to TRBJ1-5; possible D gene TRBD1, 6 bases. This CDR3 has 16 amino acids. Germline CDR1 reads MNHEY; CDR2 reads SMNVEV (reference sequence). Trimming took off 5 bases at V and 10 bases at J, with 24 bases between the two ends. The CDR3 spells CASSPTGPTGFRPQHF. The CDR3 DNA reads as TGTGCCAGCAGTCCGACCGGCCCCACAGGGTTCAGACCCCAGCATTTT.

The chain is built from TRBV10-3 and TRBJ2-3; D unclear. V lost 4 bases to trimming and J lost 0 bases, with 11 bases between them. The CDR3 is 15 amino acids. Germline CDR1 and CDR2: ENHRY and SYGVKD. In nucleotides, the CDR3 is TGTGCCATCAGTGTCGGCGGCGCAAGCACAGATACGCAGTATTTT. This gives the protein CAISVGGASTDTQYF.

CDR3 in DNA: TGTGCCAGCTCACCGACTAGCCGTAACTCCTACGAGCAGTACTTC. Its translation is CASSPTSRNSYEQYF. The V call is TRBV18, the J call TRBJ2-7, with 7 bases matching TRBD2. This CDR3 has 15 residues. Germline-derived CDR1 and CDR2 are KGHSH and LQKENI. Trimming cost V 3 bases and J 0 bases; bases outside gene matches: 5. The whole variable domain, filled in from reference TRBV18 and TRBJ2-7, reads NAGVMQNPRHLVRRRGQEARLRCSPMKGHSHVYWYRQLPEEGLKFMVYLQKENIIDESGMPKERFSAEFPKEGPSILRIQQVVRGDSAAYFCASSPTSRNSYEQYFGPGTRLTVT.

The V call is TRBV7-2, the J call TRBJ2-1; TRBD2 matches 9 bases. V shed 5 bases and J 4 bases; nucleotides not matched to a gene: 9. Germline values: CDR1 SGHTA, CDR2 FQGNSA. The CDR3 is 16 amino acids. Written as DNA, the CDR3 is TGTGCCAGCAGCCCCCTAGCGGGACGCGGATACAATGAGCAGTTCTTC. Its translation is CASSPLAGRGYNEQFF.

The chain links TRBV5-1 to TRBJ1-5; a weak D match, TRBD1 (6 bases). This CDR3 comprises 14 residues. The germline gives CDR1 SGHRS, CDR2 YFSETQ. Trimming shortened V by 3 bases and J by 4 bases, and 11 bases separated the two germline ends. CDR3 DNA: TGCGCCAGCAGCTCACAGGGTGGGAATCAGCCCCAGCATTTT. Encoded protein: CASSSQGGNQPQHF.

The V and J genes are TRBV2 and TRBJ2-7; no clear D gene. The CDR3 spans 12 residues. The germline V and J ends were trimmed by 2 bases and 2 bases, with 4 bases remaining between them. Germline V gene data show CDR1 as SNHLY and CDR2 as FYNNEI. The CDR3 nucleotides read TGTGCCAGCAGTGAACGCGCCTACGAGCAGTACTTC. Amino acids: CASSERAYEQYF.

The CDR3, as DNA: TGTGCCAGCAGCTTCGTCCTAGCCTCGGAGACCCAGTACTTC. As protein: CASSFVLASETQYF. V gene TRBV7-9 combines with J gene TRBJ2-5; perhaps TRBD2 as D (5 bases). The germline V and J ends were trimmed by 3 bases and 5 bases, with 13 bases remaining between them. The CDR3 loop spans 14 amino acids. In germline, CDR1 is SEHNR, CDR2 FQNEAQ (reference sequence).

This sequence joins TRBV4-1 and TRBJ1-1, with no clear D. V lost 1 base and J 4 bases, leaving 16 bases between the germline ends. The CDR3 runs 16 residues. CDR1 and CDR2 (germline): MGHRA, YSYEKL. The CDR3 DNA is TGCGCCAGCAGCCAAGGACTTCCCGTTTCGAGCACTGAAGCTTTCTTT. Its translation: CASSQGLPVSSTEAFF.

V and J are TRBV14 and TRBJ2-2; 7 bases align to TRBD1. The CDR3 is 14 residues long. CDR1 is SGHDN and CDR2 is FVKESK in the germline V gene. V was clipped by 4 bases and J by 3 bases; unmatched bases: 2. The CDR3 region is CASSPGQYTGELFF. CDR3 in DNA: TGTGCCAGCAGCCCGGGACAGTACACCGGGGAGCTGTTTTTT.

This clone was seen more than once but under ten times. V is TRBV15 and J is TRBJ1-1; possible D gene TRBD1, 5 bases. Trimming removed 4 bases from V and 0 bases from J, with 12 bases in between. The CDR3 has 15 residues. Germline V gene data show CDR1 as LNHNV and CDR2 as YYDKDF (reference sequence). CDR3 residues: CATSIGRAVNTEAFF. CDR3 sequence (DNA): TGTGCCACCAGCATTGGCAGGGCGGTGAACACTGAAGCTTTCTTT.

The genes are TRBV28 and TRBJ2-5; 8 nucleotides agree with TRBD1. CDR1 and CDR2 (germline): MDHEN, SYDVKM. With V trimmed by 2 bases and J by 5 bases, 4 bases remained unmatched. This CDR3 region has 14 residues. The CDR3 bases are TGTGCCAGCAGTTTAGGGGGACAGGCGGAGACCCAGTACTTC. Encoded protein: CASSLGGQAETQYF. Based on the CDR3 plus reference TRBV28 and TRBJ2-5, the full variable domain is DVKVTQSSRYLVKRTGEKVFLECVQDMDHENMFWYRQDPGLGLRLIYFSYDVKMKEKGDIPEGYSVSREKKERFSLILESASTNQTSMYLCASSLGGQAETQYFGPGTRLLVL.

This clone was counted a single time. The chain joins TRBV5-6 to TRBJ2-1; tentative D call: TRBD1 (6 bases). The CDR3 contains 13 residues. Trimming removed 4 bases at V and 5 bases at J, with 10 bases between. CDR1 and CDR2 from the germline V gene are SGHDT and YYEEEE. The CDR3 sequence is CASSVGQNNEQFF. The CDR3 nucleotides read TGTGCCAGCAGCGTAGGACAGAACAATGAGCAGTTCTTC.

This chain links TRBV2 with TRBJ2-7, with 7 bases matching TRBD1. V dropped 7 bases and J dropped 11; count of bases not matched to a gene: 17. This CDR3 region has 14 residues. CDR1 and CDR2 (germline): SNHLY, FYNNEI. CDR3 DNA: TGTGCCAGCATCGACGGGACAGCTTATACGAGCAAGTACTTC. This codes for CASIDGTAYTSKYF. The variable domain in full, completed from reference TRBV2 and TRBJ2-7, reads EPEVTQTPSHQVTQMGQEVILRCVPISNHLYFYWYRQILGQKVEFLVSFYNNEISEKSEIFDDQFSVERPDGSNFTLKIRSTKLEDSAMYFCASIDGTAYTSKYFGPGTRLTVT.

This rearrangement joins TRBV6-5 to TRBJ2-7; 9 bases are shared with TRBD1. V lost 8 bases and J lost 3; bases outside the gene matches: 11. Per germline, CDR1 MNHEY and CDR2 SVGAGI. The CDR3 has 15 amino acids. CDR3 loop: CASRIMGQGGYEQYF. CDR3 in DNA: TGTGCCAGCCGGATAATGGGACAGGGAGGCTACGAGCAGTACTTC.

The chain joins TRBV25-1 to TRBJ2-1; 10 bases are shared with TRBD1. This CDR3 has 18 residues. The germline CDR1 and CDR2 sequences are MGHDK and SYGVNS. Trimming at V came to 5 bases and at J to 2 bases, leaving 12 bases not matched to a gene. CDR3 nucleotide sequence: TGTGCCAGCAGTCAAGCCCCCGGGACAGGGGACGCCTACAATGAGCAGTTCTTC. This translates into CASSQAPGTGDAYNEQFF. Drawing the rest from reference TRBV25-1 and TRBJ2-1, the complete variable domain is EADIYQTPRYLVIGTGKKITLECSQTMGHDKMYWYQQDPGMELHLIHYSYGVNSTEKGDLSSESTVSRIRTEHFPLTLESARPSHTSQYLCASSQAPGTGDAYNEQFFGPGTRLTVL.

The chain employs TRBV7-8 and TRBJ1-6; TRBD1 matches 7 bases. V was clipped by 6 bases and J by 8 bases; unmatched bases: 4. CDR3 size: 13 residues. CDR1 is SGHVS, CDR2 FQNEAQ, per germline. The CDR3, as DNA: TGTGCCAGCAGACCAACAGGGGATTCACCCCTCCACTTT. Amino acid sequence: CASRPTGDSPLHF.

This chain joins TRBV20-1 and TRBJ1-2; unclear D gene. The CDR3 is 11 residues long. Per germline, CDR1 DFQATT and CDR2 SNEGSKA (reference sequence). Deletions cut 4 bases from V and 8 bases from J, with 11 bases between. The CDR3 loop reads CSAKEGYGYTF. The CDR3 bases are TGCAGTGCTAAGGAGGGTTACGGCTACACCTTC.

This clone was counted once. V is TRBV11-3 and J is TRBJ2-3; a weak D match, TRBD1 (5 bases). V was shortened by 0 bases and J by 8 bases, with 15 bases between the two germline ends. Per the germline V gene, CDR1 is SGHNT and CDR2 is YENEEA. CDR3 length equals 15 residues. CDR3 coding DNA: TGTGCCAGCAGCTTAGATGGTTCTGTGGGGCGTACGCAGTATTTT. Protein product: CASSLDGSVGRTQYF.

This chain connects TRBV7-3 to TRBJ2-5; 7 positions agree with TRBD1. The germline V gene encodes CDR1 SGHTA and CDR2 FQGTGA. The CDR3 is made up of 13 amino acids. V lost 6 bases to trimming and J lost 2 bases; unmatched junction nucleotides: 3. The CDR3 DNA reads TGTGCCAGCAGTCGGGACAGACAAGAGACCCAGTACTTC. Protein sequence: CASSRDRQETQYF.

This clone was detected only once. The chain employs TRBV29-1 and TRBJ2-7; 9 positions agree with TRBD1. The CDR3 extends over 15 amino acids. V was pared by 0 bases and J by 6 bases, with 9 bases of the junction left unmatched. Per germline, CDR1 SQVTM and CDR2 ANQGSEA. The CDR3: CSVEDWTGVSGEQYF. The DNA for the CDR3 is TGCAGCGTTGAAGATTGGACAGGGGTGTCGGGCGAGCAGTACTTC.

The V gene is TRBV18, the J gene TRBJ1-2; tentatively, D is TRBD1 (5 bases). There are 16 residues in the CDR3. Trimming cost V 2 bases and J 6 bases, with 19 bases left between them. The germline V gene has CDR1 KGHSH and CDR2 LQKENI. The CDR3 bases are TGTGCCAGCTCACCAAGGGGTTTCTCAGGGCGCGATGGCTACACCTTC. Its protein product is CASSPRGFSGRDGYTF.

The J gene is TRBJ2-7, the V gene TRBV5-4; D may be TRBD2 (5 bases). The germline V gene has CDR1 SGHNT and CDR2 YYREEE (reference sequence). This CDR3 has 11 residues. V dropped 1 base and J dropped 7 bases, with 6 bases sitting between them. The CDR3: CASSLTGEQYF. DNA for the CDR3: TGTGCCAGCAGCTTGACGGGGGAGCAGTACTTC. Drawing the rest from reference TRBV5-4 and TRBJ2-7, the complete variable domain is ETGVTQSPTHLIKTRGQQVTLRCSSQSGHNTVSWYQQALGQGPQFIFQYYREEENGRGNFPPRFSGLQFPNYSSELNVNALELDDSALYLCASSLTGEQYFGPGTRLTVT.